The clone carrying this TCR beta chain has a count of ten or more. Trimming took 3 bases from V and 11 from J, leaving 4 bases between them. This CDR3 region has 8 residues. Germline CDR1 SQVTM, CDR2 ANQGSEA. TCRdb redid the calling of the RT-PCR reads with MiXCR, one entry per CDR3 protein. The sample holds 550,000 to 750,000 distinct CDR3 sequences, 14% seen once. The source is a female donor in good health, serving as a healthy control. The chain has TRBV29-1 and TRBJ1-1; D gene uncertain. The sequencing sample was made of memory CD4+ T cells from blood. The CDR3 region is CSVEDAFF. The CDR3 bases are TGCAGCGTTGAGGATGCTTTCTTT.